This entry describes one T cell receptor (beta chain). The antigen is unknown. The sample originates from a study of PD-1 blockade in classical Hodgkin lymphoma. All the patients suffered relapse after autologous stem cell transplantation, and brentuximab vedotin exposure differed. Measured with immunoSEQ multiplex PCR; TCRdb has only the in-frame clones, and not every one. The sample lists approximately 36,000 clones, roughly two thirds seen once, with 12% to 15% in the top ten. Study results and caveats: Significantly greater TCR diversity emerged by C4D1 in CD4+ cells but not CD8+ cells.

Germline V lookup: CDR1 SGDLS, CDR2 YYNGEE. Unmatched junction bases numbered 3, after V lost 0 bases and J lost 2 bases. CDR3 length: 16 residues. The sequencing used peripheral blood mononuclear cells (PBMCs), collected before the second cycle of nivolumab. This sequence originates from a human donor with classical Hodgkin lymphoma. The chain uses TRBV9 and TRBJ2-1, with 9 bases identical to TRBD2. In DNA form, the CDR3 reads TGTGCCAGCAGCGTAGCTAGCGGGGCGACCTACAATGAGCAGTTCTTC. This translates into CASSVASGATYNEQFF.